This note documents a single T cell receptor (beta chain) sequence. The table lists this clone with a few counts. Its antigen is not yet known. There are no base qualities to consult, and no much larger clone falls within one base. The germline V gene provides CDR1 MGHRA and CDR2 YSYEKL. Spanning cysteine to phenylalanine, the CDR3 consists of 15 amino acids. The read is trimmed to its CDR3 DNA, 45 bases read in frame from base 1. The junction carries 17 bases between V and J, which are trimmed by 6 bases and 2 bases respectively. This sample was included in a study of blood T cell repertoires in COVID-19 (TCRdb year 2020). Some background on the complete study: Recovered participants in ImmuneRACE Cohort 3 were defined as having two consecutive negative NP/OP PCR tests, clearance from a healthcare professional, or resolution of symptoms. Samples covering the acute and convalescent phases of COVID-19 were provided by collaborators in the United States, Italy and Spain. The prospective study material was composed of cDNA or gDNA derived from T cells, B-cell-depleted T cells, or PBMCs. Subjects who had been exposed to COVID-19, were actively infected with it, or had recovered from it provided the deeply sampled blood TCRbeta repertoires that made up the dataset. A freely available public database, intended as a resource for researchers studying the immune response to SARS-CoV-2, is where the repertoires were released. Samples came from the ongoing ImmuneRACE study (first 160 participants) plus 1,254 subjects from 6 global collaborators. A de-identified subject ID, COVID-19 status, age in years and sex were almost always included in the sample metadata. Where available, HLA class I and class II types were obtained from metadata supplied by the sample provider rather than from assay-based typing.

Participants in the prospective study were aged about 18 to 95 years, lived in 20 to 25 United States geographic areas, and enrolled through a virtual design. Cohort assignment in the prospective study relied on participant-reported clinical history from a screening survey and a study questionnaire. Each participant in the prospective study had whole blood, serum and a nasopharyngeal or oropharyngeal swab collected by mobile phlebotomists. Participants in the prospective study had the option to provide additional blood draws and questionnaires over a roughly 2-month period. Before DNA extraction, blood samples from the prospective study were shipped at room temperature or frozen. TCRbeta CDR3 regions were amplified from genomic DNA using the immunoSEQ Assay, a bias-controlled multiplex PCR. Per the original workflow: The number of nucleated cells in each sample was estimated by amplification of reference gene primers within the assay. To quantify the absolute abundance of each unique TCRbeta CDR3 rearrangement, sequence reads were collapsed and filtered. For each sample, productive Simpson clonality was calculated by taking the square root of Simpson's diversity index across productive rearrangements. Here the immuneACCESS table is served through TCRdb, limited to in-frame sequences with V and J called. Missing clones are a known gap in these copies; in checked studies unresolved V genes cover under half, and the rest lacks a known reason. V, J and clone size derive from that table, while D and trimming were established from the DNA sequence. The sample table contains roughly 230,000 clones; only one count was recorded for roughly 84% of them. The ten largest clones capture less than 8% of the sample.

Study-wide findings and limitations: The quantity of clinical and demographic metadata differed by source and by participant and was supplied without curation.

This chain joins TRBV4-1 to TRBJ2-7; 7 matching bases give a weak D call of TRBD1. The sequence came from a man aged 25 to 40 in a cohort exposed to, infected with or recovered from COVID-19 (not recorded which). Sequencing input: PBMCs or T cells enriched from blood (not recorded which). Here is the DNA: TGCGCCAGCAGACTGAGGGGGGACAGCGCCTACGAGCAGTACTTC. It translates as CASRLRGDSAYEQYF.